The clone carrying this TCR beta chain has a handful of counts. V was pared by 6 bases and J by 6 bases, with 26 bases between. CDR3 length: 18 amino acids. The germline gives CDR1 KGHDR, CDR2 SFDVKD. This sample is drawn from a study of patients and donors after allogeneic stem cell transplantation. TCRdb used MiXCR to reprocess the RT-PCR reads, holding one entry per CDR3 protein. The data contain more than 850,000 distinct CDR3 sequences, 18% of them singletons. The sample comprised blood, either unsorted or a sorted T cell fraction (not recorded which). The chain has TRBV24-1 and TRBJ2-1; D gene ambiguous. This receptor was taken from a human donor who was either an allogeneic HSCT recipient or a stem cell or donor lymphocyte infusion donor (not recorded which). It is not recorded whose cells these are; they may come from a transplant donor. The CDR3: CATSLRPTLPSPSNEQFF. In nucleotides, the CDR3 is TGTGCCACCAGTTTGAGACCAACACTCCCCTCCCCAAGCAATGAGCAGTTCTTC.